This T cell receptor beta chain was documented in a study of blood T cells in healthy people across ages. Extractions gave at least 5.5 micrograms of total RNA per sample. For the second PCR, which ran for roughly 7 to 11 cycles, a sample-barcoded 5' primer and a J-beta primer mix were used. One entry per CDR3 protein results from TCRdb running MiXCR on the 5' RACE reads. Of 920,000 or so distinct CDR3 sequences in the sample, under 45% are singletons; the top ten hold approximately 20%. This CDR3 has 15 amino acids. Germline values: CDR1 LGHDT, CDR2 YNNKEL (reference sequence). Sequencing was done on a sample of blood. This chain joins TRBV3-1 and TRBJ2-5; a weak D match, TRBD1 (5 bases). The DNA matches TRBJ2-7 better at its end, which makes the J call doubtful. The TCR comes from a woman in her sixties in good health. For the CDR3, the DNA is TGTGCCAGCAGCCAAGTTTCTCGGACAATCTACGAGCAGTACTTC. This translates into CASSQVSRTIYEQYF.